The next 21 T cell receptor beta chains were all read from a single sample in a study of Tregs in tolerant kidney transplant recipients. Assay used: immunoSEQ multiplex PCR; TCRdb lists only in-frame clones, some missing. This sample carries under 85,000 clones, 70% to 90% of them seen once, and the ten largest clones take approximately 0.39%. The material was CD4+ T cells from blood, obtained before the transplant. The source is a human donor who received a combined kidney and bone marrow transplant.

The rearrangement joins TRBV27 to TRBJ2-1; 8 positions match TRBD1. Germline values: CDR1 MNHEY, CDR2 SMNVEV (reference sequence). The CDR3 has 14 residues. J was trimmed by 7 bases and V by 4 bases; bases with no gene match: 6. The CDR3 spells CASSSRQGRNEQFF. CDR3 DNA: TGTGCCAGCAGTTCCCGACAGGGGAGGAATGAGCAGTTCTTC.

The chain combines TRBV4-1 with TRBJ2-2; 9 bases align to TRBD2. J was trimmed by 4 bases and V by 4 bases; bases with no gene match: 4. Germline loops: CDR1 MGHRA, CDR2 YSYEKL. This CDR3 comprises 15 residues. CDR3 coding DNA: TGCGCCAGCAGCCGCGGGACTAGCCCCACCGGGGAGCTGTTTTTT. Residues: CASSRGTSPTGELFF.

The DNA for the CDR3 is TGCGCCAGCAGCCAAGATCCCGGGACAGGGTCCGAGCAGTACTTC. It translates to CASSQDPGTGSEQYF. The V and J genes are TRBV4-3 and TRBJ2-7; TRBD1 matches 9 bases. The CDR3 loop spans 15 amino acids. Germline lookup yields CDR1 LGHNA and CDR2 YSLEER. The trim removed 0 bases at V and 6 bases at J, leaving 6 bases unmatched.

This clone was seen a single time. V usage is TRBV7-2 and J usage is TRBJ2-1; TRBD2 might be the D (5 bases). There are 14 residues in the CDR3. CDR1 is SGHTA, CDR2 FQGNSA, per germline. Trimming pared 4 bases from V and 4 bases from J, leaving 11 bases between. The CDR3 reads CASSSGTSYNEQFF. The CDR3 DNA is TGTGCCAGCAGCTCCGGTACTAGTTACAATGAGCAGTTCTTC.

The chain carries TRBV19 and TRBJ2-1, with 9 bases that match TRBD2. Germline V gene data show CDR1 as LNHDA and CDR2 as SQIVND (reference sequence). The junction had 8 bases not matched to a gene; V was cut back by 5 bases and J by 0 bases. The CDR3 covers 17 residues. This chain's CDR3 is CASSPRGGGSSYNEQFF. In DNA form, the CDR3 reads TGTGCCAGTAGTCCACGCGGGGGGGGTAGCTCCTACAATGAGCAGTTCTTC.

The rearrangement joins TRBV2 to TRBJ1-3; 7 bases map to TRBD1. V shed 5 bases, J shed 2 bases, and the junction held 9 bases outside the gene matches. The CDR3 loop spans 16 amino acids. CDR1 SNHLY and CDR2 FYNNEI come from the germline V gene. CDR3 DNA sequence: TGTGCCAGCAGTTTTGACAGGGTACTGGCTGGAAACACCATATATTTT. Amino acid sequence: CASSFDRVLAGNTIYF.

The genes are TRBV2 and TRBJ2-1; 10 bases are shared with TRBD1. Per the germline V gene, CDR1 is SNHLY and CDR2 is FYNNEI. V was clipped by 6 bases and J by 5 bases; unmatched bases: 7. The CDR3 loop spans 15 amino acids. CDR3 protein: CASRSWTGGNNEQFF. CDR3 bases: TGTGCCAGCAGAAGTTGGACAGGGGGTAACAATGAGCAGTTCTTC. Based on the CDR3 plus reference TRBV2 and TRBJ2-1, the full variable domain is EPEVTQTPSHQVTQMGQEVILRCVPISNHLYFYWYRQILGQKVEFLVSFYNNEISEKSEIFDDQFSVERPDGSNFTLKIRSTKLEDSAMYFCASRSWTGGNNEQFFGPGTRLTVL.

The J gene is TRBJ2-1, the V gene TRBV5-1, with TRBD2 identical over 11 bases. V lost 4 bases, J lost 1 base, and 4 bases stayed unmatched. The CDR3 contains 16 residues. Looked up from germline, CDR1 is SGHRS and CDR2 is YFSETQ. The CDR3 region has the DNA TGCGCCAGCAGCATCCGACTAGCGGGATCCTACAATGAGCAGTTCTTC. It translates to CASSIRLAGSYNEQFF.

A single count supports this clone. V gene TRBV30 combines with J gene TRBJ2-5; a weak D match, TRBD2 (6 bases). Germline CDR1 GTSNPN, CDR2 SVGIG (reference sequence). Trimming shortened V by 5 bases and J by 2 bases, and 18 bases separated the two germline ends. The CDR3 is 15 amino acids. In DNA form, the CDR3 reads TGTGCCTGGCGCGCGGTGTGGGGGAGGCAAGAGACCCAGTACTTC. It encodes CAWRAVWGRQETQYF.

The rearrangement links TRBV7-2 to TRBJ1-4, with D perhaps TRBD1 (5 bases). V was trimmed by 5 bases and J by 5 bases, leaving 15 bases between them. The V gene's germline CDR1 is SGHTA and CDR2 FQGNSA. The CDR3 loop spans 15 amino acids. CDR3 sequence (DNA): TGTGCCAGCAGCGCCCGACAGTCCGTCAATGAAAAACTGTTTTTT. The encoded protein is CASSARQSVNEKLFF.

The rearrangement links TRBV28 to TRBJ1-5; D is unresolved. V lost 2 bases and J 6 bases, leaving 5 bases between the germline ends. Germline values: CDR1 MDHEN, CDR2 SYDVKM. The CDR3 spans 12 residues. In DNA form, the CDR3 reads TGTGCCAGCAGTTTACCGGGTCAGCCCCAGCATTTT. Amino acid sequence: CASSLPGQPQHF. The full variable domain, with the rest looked up from reference TRBV28 and TRBJ1-5, is DVKVTQSSRYLVKRTGEKVFLECVQDMDHENMFWYRQDPGLGLRLIYFSYDVKMKEKGDIPEGYSVSREKKERFSLILESASTNQTSMYLCASSLPGQPQHFGDGTRLSIL.

The chain carries TRBV19 and TRBJ1-4; possibly TRBD1 for D (6 bases). Trimming removed 6 bases from V and 3 bases from J, with 11 bases in between. Germline CDR1 reads LNHDA; CDR2 reads SQIVND (reference sequence). The CDR3 has 14 amino acids. The CDR3 is CASRDRASNEKLFF. CDR3 nucleotide sequence: TGTGCCAGTAGGGACAGAGCCTCTAATGAAAAACTGTTTTTT.

This clone occurred once. V and J are TRBV19 and TRBJ1-5, with D uncertain. The CDR3 loop spans 17 amino acids. V gave up 1 base and J gave up 4 bases, with 17 bases separating them. From germline, CDR1 is LNHDA and CDR2 SQIVND (reference sequence). The CDR3 reads CASSIVTGSMMNQPQHF. CDR3 sequence (DNA): TGTGCCAGTAGTATAGTTACGGGGTCAATGATGAATCAGCCCCAGCATTTT.

This clone has just one count. The chain employs TRBV2 and TRBJ2-5; 9 bases align to TRBD2. The V gene's germline CDR1 is SNHLY and CDR2 FYNNEI. The CDR3 is 15 residues long. V lost 6 bases to trimming and J lost 5 bases; unmatched junction nucleotides: 10. The CDR3 coding sequence is TGTGCCAGCAGAAGGGCGGGAGGGGAGGGGGAGACCCAGTACTTC. Amino acids: CASRRAGGEGETQYF.

The J gene is TRBJ2-1, the V gene TRBV28; 7 bases align to TRBD2. Trimming cost V 8 bases and J 12 bases; bases outside gene matches: 10. The CDR3 spans 12 residues. The V gene's germline CDR1 is MDHEN and CDR2 SYDVKM. DNA for the CDR3: TGTGCCAGCCAAAATAACGGGAGGCGGCAGTTCTTC. This gives the protein CASQNNGRRQFF.

The chain couples TRBV18 to TRBJ2-7, with a weak D call TRBD1 (6 bases). This CDR3 has 14 residues. Germline values: CDR1 KGHSH, CDR2 LQKENI. With 3 bases removed from V and 5 bases from J, the gap between germline ends came to 14 bases. The DNA for the CDR3 is TGTGCCAGCTCACCTATCGCAGGGGTCAACGAGCAGTACTTC. It specifies CASSPIAGVNEQYF. The full variable domain, rest sourced from reference TRBV18 and TRBJ2-7, is NAGVMQNPRHLVRRRGQEARLRCSPMKGHSHVYWYRQLPEEGLKFMVYLQKENIIDESGMPKERFSAEFPKEGPSILRIQQVVRGDSAAYFCASSPIAGVNEQYFGPGTRLTVT.

The chain combines TRBV4-3 with TRBJ2-2, with D perhaps TRBD2 (5 bases). There are 14 residues in the CDR3. Germline V CDR1 and CDR2: LGHNA, YSLEER. V lost 3 bases and J lost 3, with 8 bases in between. In nucleotides, the CDR3 is TGCGCCAGCAGCCACGGACTTTACACCGGGGAGCTGTTTTTT. Translation gives CASSHGLYTGELFF.

V is TRBV7-9 and J is TRBJ2-1; 8 nucleotides line up with TRBD1. CDR1 is SEHNR and CDR2 is FQNEAQ in the germline V gene (reference sequence). The CDR3 runs 15 residues. V gave up 5 bases and J gave up 4 bases; unmatched junction bases: 7. The CDR3 DNA reads TGTGCCAGCAGCCCGCGGGACAGGTTTTACAATGAGCAGTTCTTC. Protein product: CASSPRDRFYNEQFF.

V and J are TRBV5-1 and TRBJ2-3; D uncertain. The CDR3 is 14 amino acids. Germline-derived CDR1 and CDR2 are SGHRS and YFSETQ. V lost 1 base and J 2 bases, leaving 8 bases between the germline ends. In nucleotides, the CDR3 is TGCGCCAGCAGCTTGTCCCCCTACACAGATACGCAGTATTTT. The encoded protein is CASSLSPYTDTQYF. Drawing the rest from reference TRBV5-1 and TRBJ2-3, the complete variable domain is KAGVTQTPRYLIKTRGQQVTLSCSPISGHRSVSWYQQTPGQGLQFLFEYFSETQRNKGNFPGRFSGRQFSNSRSEMNVSTLELGDSALYLCASSLSPYTDTQYFGPGTRLTVL.

V is TRBV7-3 and J is TRBJ2-2; tentative D call: TRBD2 (6 bases). Germline V gives CDR1 SGHTA, CDR2 FQGTGA. The CDR3 has 16 amino acids. Trimming stripped 1 base from V and 1 base from J, with 10 bases between. CDR3 sequence reads: CASSLNSGENTGELFF. DNA for the CDR3: TGTGCCAGCAGCTTAAATAGCGGAGAGAACACCGGGGAGCTGTTTTTT.

The V call is TRBV2, the J call TRBJ1-4; TRBD1 agrees at 8 bases. The V segment lost 3 bases and the J segment 8 bases; nucleotides outside the gene matches: 8. Germline loops: CDR1 SNHLY, CDR2 FYNNEI. The CDR3 runs to 15 residues. In DNA form, the CDR3 reads TGTGCCAGCAGTGACCTTGGACAGGGAGGGGAAAAACTGTTTTTT. Its protein is CASSDLGQGGEKLFF.